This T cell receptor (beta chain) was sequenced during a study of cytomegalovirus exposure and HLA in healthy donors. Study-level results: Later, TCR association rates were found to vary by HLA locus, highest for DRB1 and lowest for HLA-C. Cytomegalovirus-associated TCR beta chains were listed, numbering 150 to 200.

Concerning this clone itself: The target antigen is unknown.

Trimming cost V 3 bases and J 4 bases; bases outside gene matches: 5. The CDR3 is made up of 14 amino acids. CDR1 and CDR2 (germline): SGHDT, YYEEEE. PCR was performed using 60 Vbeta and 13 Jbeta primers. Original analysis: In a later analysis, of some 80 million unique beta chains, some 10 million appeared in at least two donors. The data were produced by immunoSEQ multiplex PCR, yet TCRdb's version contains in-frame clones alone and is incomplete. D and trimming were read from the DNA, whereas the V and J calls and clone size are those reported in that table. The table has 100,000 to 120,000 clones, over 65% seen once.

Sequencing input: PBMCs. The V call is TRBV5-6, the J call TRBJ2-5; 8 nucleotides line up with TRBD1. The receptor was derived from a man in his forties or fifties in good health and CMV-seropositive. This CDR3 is CASSYAGGRETQYF. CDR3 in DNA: TGTGCCAGCAGCTATGCAGGGGGCCGAGAGACCCAGTACTTC.